Presented here are 23 T cell receptor beta chains from one specimen sequenced in a study of T-cell reconstitution after alpha-beta-depleted transplantation in children. TCRbeta library construction was performed incorporating unique molecular identifiers. TCRdb ran MiXCR on the PCR reads and lists one entry per CDR3 protein. The data contain some 200,000 distinct CDR3 sequences, under 8.5% of them seen just once; the ten biggest clones take up about a third. Specimen: PBMCs, mostly from graft donor cells, collected 360 days after TCRalphabeta/CD19-depleted stem cell transplant. These receptors originate from a male patient under 10 years old who had a stem cell transplant for acute myeloid leukemia, so the T cells may come from the graft donor.

Details on this clonotype: The junction differs from germline at one of its ends, possibly a read error. The chain links TRBV20-1 to TRBJ2-7; perhaps TRBD1 as D (5 bases). The CDR3 consists of 13 residues. CDR1 DFQATT and CDR2 SNEGSKA come from the germline V gene (reference sequence). This chain's CDR3 is CSARGQGSHEQYF. The CDR3, as DNA: TGCAGTGCTAGAGGGCAGGGCTCCCACGAGCAGTACTTC.

This clonotype appeared many times. J is TRBJ2-3 and V is TRBV5-1, with unresolved D. Between the trimmed V and J ends, which lost 5 bases and 4 bases, there was a span of 14 bases. This CDR3 is 14 amino acids long. Germline V gives CDR1 SGHRS, CDR2 YFSETQ. In DNA, the CDR3 is TGCGCCAGCAGTCCGCCCTGGCTTCCAGATACGCAGTATTTT. Translated, it gives CASSPPWLPDTQYF.

This clonotype has just a few counts. V gene TRBV6-5 combines with J gene TRBJ2-7, with 7 bases fitting TRBD1. Germline V gene sequence: CDR1 MNHEY, CDR2 SVGAGI. The junction had 7 bases not matched to a gene; V was cut back by 2 bases and J by 3 bases. The CDR3 contains 15 residues. The CDR3 is CASSYLDRAGYEQYF. In nucleotides, the CDR3 is TGTGCCAGCAGTTACCTCGACAGGGCGGGCTACGAGCAGTACTTC.

This clonotype has a handful of counts. The CDR3 region is CASSKDIGLRGYEQYV. CDR3 DNA: TGTGCCAGCAGCAAAGATATCGGCCTTCGGGGTTACGAGCAGTACGTC. The chain is built from TRBV21-1 and TRBJ2-7. TRBV21-1 is listed as a pseudogene. The CDR3 runs to 16 residues.

This clonotype has more than one count but fewer than ten. This chain joins TRBV4-1 and TRBJ2-1, with TRBD1 matching 7 bases. Trimming at V came to 1 base and at J to 4 bases, leaving 4 bases not matched to a gene. Germline V gene lookup returns CDR1 MGHRA and CDR2 YSYEKL. This CDR3 contains 15 residues. The CDR3, as DNA: TGCGCCAGCAGCCAAGTCGGGACAGCGTACAATGAGCAGTTCTTC. Encoded protein: CASSQVGTAYNEQFF.

The table lists this clonotype with a few counts. The rearrangement joins TRBV2 to TRBJ1-2; D perhaps matches TRBD1 (5 bases). The V gene's germline CDR1 is SNHLY and CDR2 FYNNEI. The CDR3 length is 12 residues. Trimming stripped 9 bases from V and 4 bases from J, with 12 bases between. The CDR3 region is CARKAGGYGYTF. CDR3 coding DNA: TGTGCCAGAAAGGCTGGGGGCTATGGCTACACCTTC.

This clonotype has at least ten counts. This chain connects TRBV27 to TRBJ2-3, with TRBD2 matching over 8 bases. This CDR3 has 17 amino acids. Germline CDR1 and CDR2: MNHEY and SMNVEV (reference sequence). Unmatched junction bases numbered 8, after V lost 3 bases and J lost 0 bases. The CDR3 is CASSLTPGRASTDTQYF. CDR3 DNA: TGTGCCAGCAGTTTGACCCCCGGGAGGGCCAGCACAGATACGCAGTATTTT.

The chain links TRBV5-1 to TRBJ2-3; unclear D gene. The CDR3 sequence is 12 residues long. V lost 6 bases to trimming and J lost 14 bases, with 19 bases between them. The V gene's germline CDR1 is SGHRS and CDR2 YFSETQ. This CDR3 is CASNAHPEQWYF. DNA of the CDR3: TGCGCCAGCAACGCCCATCCCGAGCAGTGGTATTTT.

This clonotype was recorded a few times. This rearrangement joins TRBV5-6 to TRBJ2-2, with a tentative D call TRBD2 (6 bases). The CDR3 sequence is 15 residues long. Between the trimmed V and J ends, which lost 2 bases and 4 bases, there was a span of 12 bases. Germline V lookup: CDR1 SGHDT, CDR2 YYEEEE. The CDR3 coding sequence is TGTGCCAGCAGCTTCACGGGACTCATCACCGGGGAGCTGTTTTTT. Protein product: CASSFTGLITGELFF.

This clonotype has a single count. The chain combines TRBV5-6 with TRBJ2-5; no definite D call. CDR3 length: 14 amino acids. Germline V gives CDR1 SGHDT, CDR2 YYEEEE. Trimming removed 0 bases from V and 9 bases from J, with 15 bases in between. Here the CDR3 DNA reads TGTGCCAGCAGCTTGGGTGGCCCCCTCCGGCCCCAGTACTTC. Translation gives CASSLGGPLRPQYF. The whole variable domain, remainder taken from reference TRBV5-6 and TRBJ2-5, is DAGVTQSPTHLIKTRGQQVTLRCSPKSGHDTVSWYQQALGQGPQFIFQYYEEEERQRGNFPDRFSGHQFPNYSSELNVNALLLGDSALYLCASSLGGPLRPQYFGPGTRLLVL.

The chain carries TRBV4-1 and TRBJ1-2; TRBD1 agrees at 8 bases. Germline loops: CDR1 MGHRA, CDR2 YSYEKL. The length of the CDR3 is 15 residues. With 3 bases clipped from V and 3 bases from J, the junction kept 6 bases outside the gene matches. Written as DNA, the CDR3 is TGCGCCAGCAGCCATCCGGGACAGGACTACTATGGCTACACCTTC. Translated, it gives CASSHPGQDYYGYTF.

This clonotype was detected ten times or more. This chain joins TRBV12-3 or TRBV12-4 and TRBJ2-5, with unresolved D. Between the trimmed V and J ends, which lost 6 bases and 0 bases, there was a span of 5 bases. This CDR3 region has 12 residues. Here the CDR3 reads CASRADQETQYF. The CDR3 DNA is TGTGCCAGCAGGGCCGACCAAGAGACCCAGTACTTC.

In this sample, this clonotype turned up many times. J is TRBJ1-2 and V is TRBV20-1; TRBD1 matches at 11 bases. Germline-derived CDR1 and CDR2 are DFQATT and SNEGSKA (reference sequence). The CDR3 covers 14 residues. With 6 bases clipped from V and 6 bases from J, the junction kept 9 bases outside the gene matches. DNA for the CDR3: TGCAGTGCCCGGGACAGGGGGAATGAGGATGGCTACACCTTC. Translated, it gives CSARDRGNEDGYTF.

This clonotype was observed at least ten times. V usage is TRBV7-9 and J usage is TRBJ2-4; tentatively, D is TRBD1 or TRBD2 (5 bases each). The CDR3 contains 10 residues. The germline gives CDR1 SEHNR, CDR2 FQNEAQ (reference sequence). V gave up 8 bases and J gave up 6 bases, with 5 bases separating them. CDR3 loop: CASGGNIQYF. In nucleotides, the CDR3 is TGTGCCAGCGGGGGAAACATTCAGTACTTC.

This clonotype was seen many times. This chain joins TRBV7-8 and TRBJ2-3, with D perhaps matching TRBD2 (5 bases). The V gene's germline CDR1 is SGHVS and CDR2 FQNEAQ. The CDR3 contains 12 residues. The germline V and J ends were trimmed by 2 bases and 8 bases, with 8 bases remaining between them. The CDR3 DNA sequence: TGTGCCAGCAGCTTAACTCGGGGTACGCAGTATTTT. It is translated as CASSLTRGTQYF.

This clonotype occurred many times. This sequence joins TRBV28 and TRBJ2-7; 10 bases align to TRBD1. The CDR3 is 13 residues long. J gave up 2 bases and V 9 bases, and 4 bases lay outside the gene matches. Germline lookup yields CDR1 MDHEN and CDR2 SYDVKM. The CDR3 protein is CARNGTGAYEQYF. CDR3 DNA: TGTGCCAGAAACGGGACAGGGGCCTACGAGCAGTACTTC.

This clonotype was seen only a few times. The rearrangement joins TRBV7-9 to TRBJ1-3; D not certain. CDR3 length: 15 residues. V was shortened by 2 bases and J by 0 bases, with 8 bases between the two germline ends. The V gene's germline CDR1 is SEHNR and CDR2 FQNEAQ (reference sequence). The CDR3 nucleotides read TGTGCCAGCAGCTTACTCGAAGGCTCTGGAAACACCATATATTTT. As protein: CASSLLEGSGNTIYF.

This clonotype was counted only a few times. V gene TRBV12-3 or TRBV12-4 combines with J gene TRBJ2-7, with a tentative D call TRBD1 (5 bases). The CDR3 sequence is 13 residues long. Trimming left V 3 bases short and J 3 bases short, with 9 bases between. CDR3 in amino acids: CASSLQGGYEQYV. The DNA for the CDR3 is TGTGCCAGCAGTTTGCAGGGCGGCTACGAGCAGTACGTC.

This clonotype was observed at least ten times. The rearrangement joins TRBV29-1 to TRBJ1-1; a weak D match, TRBD1 (5 bases). The CDR3 is 12 amino acids. The germline gives CDR1 SQVTM, CDR2 ANQGSEA. Trimming removed 6 bases from V and 8 bases from J, with 16 bases in between. The CDR3 DNA is TGCAGCGTGCTAACTGGGGCCGAGGAAGCTTTCTTT. Residues: CSVLTGAEEAFF. Based on the CDR3 plus reference TRBV29-1 and TRBJ1-1, the full variable domain is SAVISQKPSRDICQRGTSLTIQCQVDSQVTMMFWYRQQPGQSLTLIATANQGSEATYESGFVIDKFPISRPNLTFSTLTVSNMSPEDSSIYLCSVLTGAEEAFFGQGTRLTVV.

This clonotype has a handful of counts. The chain employs TRBV5-1 and TRBJ2-7, with TRBD2 as a possible D gene (5 bases). The CDR3 extends over 15 amino acids. The germline gives CDR1 SGHRS, CDR2 YFSETQ. Trimming shortened V by 3 bases and J by 2 bases, and 15 bases separated the two germline ends. The CDR3 region is CASSWQDSIAYEQYF. The CDR3 DNA reads TGCGCCAGCAGCTGGCAGGACTCCATCGCCTACGAGCAGTACTTC.

The gene calls are TRBV5-1 and TRBJ2-7; D is perhaps TRBD1 (6 bases). The V gene's germline CDR1 is SGHRS and CDR2 YFSETQ. This CDR3 comprises 17 residues. V lost 4 bases and J lost 1, with 21 bases in between. The DNA for the CDR3 is TGCGCCAGCAGCGTTGAGCCCGACAGGTGGAGTTCCTACGAGCAGTACTTC. Amino acid sequence: CASSVEPDRWSSYEQYF.

This clonotype was picked up many times. V usage is TRBV12-3 or TRBV12-4 and J usage is TRBJ1-1; no clear D gene. Trimming stripped 3 bases from V and 3 bases from J, with 14 bases between. This CDR3 has 15 amino acids. The CDR3 loop reads CASSLGGGPHTEAFF. In nucleotides, the CDR3 is TGTGCCAGCAGTTTGGGAGGAGGGCCCCACACTGAAGCTTTCTTT.

The rearrangement joins TRBV9 to TRBJ2-5; D is possibly TRBD2 (5 bases). Germline V CDR1 and CDR2: SGDLS, YYNGEE. Trimming removed 2 bases at V and 1 base at J, with 15 bases between. The CDR3 extends over 16 amino acids. CDR3 in amino acids: CASSVVSRGPQETQYF. The CDR3 nucleotides are TGTGCCAGCAGCGTCGTCTCCAGAGGGCCCCAAGAGACCCAGTACTTC.